This T cell receptor (beta chain) derives from a study of T cells in Graves' hyperthyroidism and ophthalmopathy. About the study: Peripheral blood samples were taken at initial diagnosis, prior to any treatment. The study's findings and limits: Ophthalmopathy cases were set apart from stable hyperthyroidism by a 13 V-J model. Among clonotypes expanded in thyroid above 0.001, most were also found in blood.

Uncontrolled infections, other autoimmune diseases, pregnancy or lactation led to exclusion of patients. This clonotype was seen many times. Its antigen is undetermined. V lost 7 bases and J lost 5; bases outside the gene matches: 5. The germline V gene encodes CDR1 SQVTM and CDR2 ANQGSEA. The CDR3 contains 12 residues. Amplification yielded TCR beta CDR3 regions, with RNA transcripts as the source. During a first-round RT-PCR of the TCR CDR3, the HTBI primer set was used. TCRdb re-called the multiplex PCR reads with MiXCR, one entry per CDR3 protein. This table holds a few hundred thousand distinct CDR3 sequences, 14% to 15% found once.

This rearrangement joins TRBV29-1 to TRBJ2-7; TRBD2 aligns across 10 bases. The sequence derives from a woman aged 30 to 39 with Graves' hyperthyroidism. Sequencing was carried out using blood. The DNA of the CDR3 is TGCAGCGCGGAAGGGACTAGCGACGAGCAGTACTTC. Translated: CSAEGTSDEQYF.